These 13 T cell receptor beta chains were sequenced from one sample in a study of shared clonotypes between healthy human individuals. Libraries were prepared by immunoSEQ multiplex PCR; TCRdb keeps only in-frame clonotypes and omits some of them. The sample contains over 850,000 clones, about four fifths of which appear only once. The source material was memory CD4+ T cells from PBMCs. Subset meaning: CD45RA-negative fraction. The receptors were gathered from a man aged 18 to 30 in good health. Some clones in this sample may be carry-over from other donors' samples.

This chain uses TRBV13 with TRBJ2-7; 16 bases align to TRBD2. CDR1 is PRHDT, CDR2 FYEKMQ, per germline (reference sequence). This CDR3 has 17 residues. The junction had 6 bases not matched to a gene; V was cut back by 1 base and J by 6 bases. CDR3 protein: CASSLEGLAGGPPEQYF. The CDR3 DNA reads TGTGCCAGCAGCTTAGAGGGACTAGCGGGAGGGCCCCCCGAGCAGTACTTC.

J is TRBJ2-7 and V is TRBV18; TRBD2 agrees at 8 bases. Per germline, CDR1 KGHSH and CDR2 LQKENI. V was pared by 2 bases and J by 5 bases, with 2 bases of the junction left unmatched. The CDR3 runs 13 residues. The chain's CDR3 is CASSPYSGNEQYF. CDR3 nucleotides: TGTGCCAGCTCACCATATAGCGGGAACGAGCAGTACTTC.

The V and J genes are TRBV6-6 and TRBJ1-2; no clear D gene. This CDR3 is 13 amino acids long. Trimming stripped 2 bases from V and 7 bases from J, with 11 bases between. CDR1 is MNHNY, CDR2 SVGAGI, per germline (reference sequence). CDR3 residues: CASSYVVLGGYTF. CDR3 nucleotides: TGTGCCAGCAGTTACGTAGTATTGGGTGGCTACACCTTC.

The chain carries TRBV11-2 and TRBJ2-7; D gene ambiguous. CDR1 and CDR2 from the germline V gene are SGHAT and FQNNGV. Trimming cost V 5 bases and J 2 bases, with 10 bases left between them. The CDR3 spans 13 residues. The chain's CDR3 is CASSPRLPYEQYF. DNA of the CDR3: TGTGCCAGCAGCCCCAGGCTCCCCTACGAGCAGTACTTC.

This clone was observed a few times. The V gene is TRBV6-1, the J gene TRBJ2-7; D remains unclear. The ends were cut back, 1 base at V and 2 bases at J, with 3 bases in the middle. Germline CDR1 is MNHNS and CDR2 is SASEGT. The CDR3 spans 12 residues. DNA of the CDR3: TGTGCCAGCAGTGAAGGCCCCTACGAGCAGTACTTC. As protein: CASSEGPYEQYF.

The chain joins TRBV25-1 to TRBJ2-7; 7 bases agree with TRBD2. V lost 4 bases, J lost 1 base, and 10 bases stayed unmatched. CDR3 length: 16 amino acids. The germline V gene has CDR1 MGHDK and CDR2 SYGVNS. The CDR3 bases are TGTGCCAGCAGTGCCGGTAGCGGGTACCTTTCCTACGAGCAGTACTTC. It encodes CASSAGSGYLSYEQYF.

The chain has TRBV21-1 and TRBJ2-3; TRBD2 is taken as the D call from the table, unchecked against the DNA. TRBV21-1 is flagged as a pseudogene. The CDR3 is made up of 18 amino acids. DNA of the CDR3: TGTGCCAGCAGCAAAGAGTCCGCTAGCGGGAGTATCCCAGATACGCAGTATTTT. This encodes CASSKESASGSIPDTQYF.

This chain connects TRBV18 to TRBJ2-2; no firm D call. The germline V gene has CDR1 KGHSH and CDR2 LQKENI. The CDR3 consists of 13 residues. V lost 8 bases and J 4 bases, leaving 11 bases between the germline ends. The CDR3 DNA follows: TGTGCCAGCCCCCGTTCTGGCACCGGGGAGCTGTTTTTT. Translated: CASPRSGTGELFF.

This clone has just a few counts. V gene TRBV28 combines with J gene TRBJ1-5; D gene ambiguous. Germline V CDR1 and CDR2: MDHEN, SYDVKM. CDR3 length: 16 amino acids. Trimming shortened V by 7 bases and J by 6 bases, and 22 bases separated the two germline ends. CDR3 sequence: CASTPEKMGYGQPQHF. CDR3 DNA: TGTGCCAGCACTCCTGAAAAGATGGGGTACGGTCAGCCCCAGCATTTT.

This clone was counted only a few times. The chain uses TRBV18 and TRBJ2-7; D might be TRBD1 (5 bases). V lost 1 base and J lost 4, with 17 bases in between. The CDR3 totals 16 residues. CDR1 and CDR2 from the germline V gene are KGHSH and LQKENI. The CDR3 region is CASSPQVYSGPYEQYF. CDR3 bases: TGTGCCAGCTCACCACAAGTATATTCAGGGCCATACGAGCAGTACTTC.

The chain carries TRBV7-9 and TRBJ2-1; tentatively, D is TRBD1 (5 bases). Germline CDR1 reads SEHNR; CDR2 reads FQNEAQ (reference sequence). This CDR3 comprises 12 residues. The V end was cut by 1 base, the J end by 14 bases, with 12 bases between. The chain's CDR3 is CASSLEQGLKFF. As DNA, the CDR3 is TGTGCCAGCAGCTTAGAGCAGGGCCTTAAGTTCTTC.

The chain's CDR3 is CASSGGTSLTQYF. CDR3 nucleotides: TGTGCCAGCAGCGGGGGGACTAGCCTTACGCAGTATTTT. The V and J genes are TRBV9 and TRBJ2-3, with TRBD2 identical over 9 bases. The V and J ends lost 3 bases and 8 bases, in that order; junction bases with no gene match: 4. This CDR3 is 13 amino acids long. The V gene's germline CDR1 is SGDLS and CDR2 YYNGEE.

This clone was counted only a few times. V and J are TRBV27 and TRBJ2-4, with D unresolved. Germline V gene lookup returns CDR1 MNHEY and CDR2 SMNVEV (reference sequence). Trimming pared 4 bases from V and 7 bases from J, leaving 11 bases between. This CDR3 comprises 13 residues. The CDR3 DNA reads as TGTGCCAGCAGTTCGAAGGGTTCGAACATTCAGTACTTC. It codes for CASSSKGSNIQYF.